The entry that follows covers one T cell receptor beta chain sequence. Its target is unknown. The source of the sample is a study of OX40 agonist ivuxolimab in advanced cancers. Study in general: Participants averaged 60 years of age (range about 23 to 79) and were around 83% male. Prior checkpoint blockade (anti-PD-1, anti-PD-L1 or anti-CTLA-4) was permitted; under 50% had it.

Libraries were prepared by immunoSEQ multiplex PCR; TCRdb keeps only in-frame clonotypes and omits some of them. The data show around 92,000 clones, with 90% to 95% seen just once and around 0.25% held by the top ten. The study's findings and limits: Among the lowest levels of clonal expansion were found in partial responders at 0.1-3.0 mg/kg. There were also nonresponders showing low normalized T-cell clonal expansion.

Deletions cut 5 bases from V and 4 bases from J, with 6 bases between. CDR1 is LNHDA and CDR2 is SQIVND in the germline V gene (reference sequence). CDR3 length equals 12 residues. The sequence derives from an adult with an advanced solid tumor such as melanoma, head and neck, liver or kidney cancer. Sequencing used CD4+ or CD8+ T cells sorted from blood, obtained in a trial of the OX40 agonist ivuxolimab. The rearrangement joins TRBV19 to TRBJ2-1; no firm D call. The CDR3 spells CASSALYNEQFF. For the CDR3, the DNA is TGTGCCAGTAGTGCACTGTACAATGAGCAGTTCTTC.